The present T cell receptor (beta chain) was sequenced within a study of blood T cell repertoires in COVID-19. TCRdb's copy holds only in-frame clones and misses some; the assay was immunoSEQ multiplex PCR. Among 150,000 or so clones listed, around 88% were seen once. This clone turned up a few times. Germline V CDR1 and CDR2: LNHDA, SQIVND (reference sequence). V dropped 1 base and J dropped 4 bases, with 14 bases sitting between them. The CDR3 runs 16 residues. V is TRBV19 and J is TRBJ1-5, with D possibly TRBD1 on 6 matching bases. The sequence derives from a human donor in a cohort sampled during active COVID-19. The sample taken for sequencing was peripheral blood. The CDR3 DNA follows: TGTGCCAGTAGTATAGTTGGACAGCTACCGAATCAGCCCCAGCATTTT. Encoded protein: CASSIVGQLPNQPQHF.